Given below is one T cell receptor beta chain in context. Its antigen remains unidentified. V dropped 2 bases and J dropped 7 bases, with 6 bases sitting between them. From germline, CDR1 is SEHNR and CDR2 FQNEAQ (reference sequence). This CDR3 has 12 amino acids. The data derive from a study of shared clonotypes between healthy human individuals. Turning to the study itself: The cohort had two women and a few men, ages 18 to 49.

General observations from the study: The study sampled only blood, and tissue repertoires likely differ. A generally larger estimated richness was seen in naive subsets than in memory subsets.

For every subset, genomic DNA was evenly distributed across several immunoSEQ plates. Sequencing was performed with immunoSEQ multiplex PCR; in TCRdb, only in-frame clones are kept and a portion is missing. The data show millions of clones, over 85% seen once. Source material: naive CD4+ T cells from PBMCs. Sample subset: CD45RA+ positively selected. The rearrangement links TRBV7-9 to TRBJ1-5, with no clear D. The clonotype was recovered from a man aged 18 to 30 in good health. Some clones in this sample may be carry-over from other donors' samples. CDR3 region: CASSLPSQPQHF. The DNA for the CDR3 is TGTGCCAGCAGCTTACCTTCCCAGCCCCAGCATTTT.